Listed here are 8 T cell receptor beta chains from one sample, sequenced in a study of CD8 T cells in ankylosing spondylitis. A single record per CDR3 protein comes from TCRdb applying MiXCR to the 5' RACE reads. The sample lists fewer than 250,000 distinct CDR3 sequences; about 10% were seen once. The sample taken for sequencing was blood, either unsorted or a sorted T cell fraction (not recorded which). These receptors were collected from a male donor with ankylosing spondylitis or in good health (not recorded which).

This clonotype was observed at least ten times. CDR3 sequence (DNA): TGCAGTGCTAGAGCCTTTAGCGGGGAGGATACGCAGTATTTT. Translation gives CSARAFSGEDTQYF. V usage is TRBV20-1 and J usage is TRBJ2-3, with 8 bases matching TRBD2. V shed 1 base and J 6 bases; nucleotides not matched to a gene: 6. Looked up from germline, CDR1 is DFQATT and CDR2 is SNEGSKA (reference sequence). The CDR3 loop spans 14 amino acids.

This clonotype has a count of ten or more. The chain recombines TRBV5-1 with TRBJ2-1; 9 bases map to TRBD2. The germline V gene encodes CDR1 SGHRS and CDR2 YFSETQ. The CDR3 loop spans 17 amino acids. Germline trimming cut 0 bases from V and 8 bases from J; bases unmatched to any gene: 12. CDR3 DNA: TGCGCCAGCAGCTTGGAAGCTGTAGCGGGGGCTGGGCATGAGCAGTTCTTC. This sequence encodes CASSLEAVAGAGHEQFF.

This clonotype was seen ten or more times. J is TRBJ2-5 and V is TRBV12-3 or TRBV12-4; D is unresolved. Trimming shortened V by 5 bases and J by 5 bases, and 12 bases separated the two germline ends. The CDR3 has 13 residues. The DNA for the CDR3 is TGTGCCAGCAGTACTCGAGAACGTGAGACCCAGTACTTC. Translating it yields CASSTRERETQYF.

This clonotype was recorded many times. The CDR3 DNA reads TGCAGTGCTAGAGGGGGACTAGCGGGGGATACCTACGAGCAGTACTTC. This translates into CSARGGLAGDTYEQYF. V usage is TRBV20-1 and J usage is TRBJ2-7, with 14 positions matching TRBD2. The CDR3 contains 16 residues. J was trimmed by 2 bases and V by 1 base; bases with no gene match: 4. Germline V gene data show CDR1 as DFQATT and CDR2 as SNEGSKA (reference sequence).

This clonotype came up a few times. The chain links TRBV20-1 to TRBJ2-1; D uncertain. The CDR3 covers 12 residues. The V and J ends lost 1 base and 6 bases respectively, with 7 bases between them. Looked up from germline, CDR1 is DFQATT and CDR2 is SNEGSKA (reference sequence). CDR3 region: CSARVLGNEQFF. The CDR3 DNA sequence: TGCAGTGCTAGAGTCCTAGGCAATGAGCAGTTCTTC.

This clonotype came up many times. The chain uses TRBV19 and TRBJ2-1; 12 nucleotides agree with TRBD1. The CDR3 runs 14 residues. CDR1 is LNHDA and CDR2 is SQIVND in the germline V gene (reference sequence). V was pared by 5 bases and J by 8 bases, with 4 bases of the junction left unmatched. The CDR3 nucleotides read TGTGCCAGTAGTCCGGGACAGGGGGCGGATGAGCAGTTCTTC. This sequence encodes CASSPGQGADEQFF.

The chain recombines TRBV18 with TRBJ1-4, with TRBD1 identical over 7 bases. Trimming cost V 2 bases and J 8 bases; bases outside gene matches: 5. The length of the CDR3 is 14 residues. In germline, CDR1 is KGHSH, CDR2 LQKENI. CDR3 DNA sequence: TGTGCCAGCTCACCAACGGGACAGAGCGAAAAACTGTTTTTT. Translation gives CASSPTGQSEKLFF.

The chain links TRBV10-3 to TRBJ2-7, with 10 bases that match TRBD1. The V gene end was trimmed by 5 bases and the J gene end by 6 bases; junction bases not matched to a gene: 7. The CDR3 totals 14 residues. CDR1 ENHRY and CDR2 SYGVKD come from the germline V gene. CDR3 amino acids: CAISTGTGDAEQYF. As DNA, the CDR3 is TGTGCCATCAGTACCGGGACAGGGGACGCCGAGCAGTACTTC.